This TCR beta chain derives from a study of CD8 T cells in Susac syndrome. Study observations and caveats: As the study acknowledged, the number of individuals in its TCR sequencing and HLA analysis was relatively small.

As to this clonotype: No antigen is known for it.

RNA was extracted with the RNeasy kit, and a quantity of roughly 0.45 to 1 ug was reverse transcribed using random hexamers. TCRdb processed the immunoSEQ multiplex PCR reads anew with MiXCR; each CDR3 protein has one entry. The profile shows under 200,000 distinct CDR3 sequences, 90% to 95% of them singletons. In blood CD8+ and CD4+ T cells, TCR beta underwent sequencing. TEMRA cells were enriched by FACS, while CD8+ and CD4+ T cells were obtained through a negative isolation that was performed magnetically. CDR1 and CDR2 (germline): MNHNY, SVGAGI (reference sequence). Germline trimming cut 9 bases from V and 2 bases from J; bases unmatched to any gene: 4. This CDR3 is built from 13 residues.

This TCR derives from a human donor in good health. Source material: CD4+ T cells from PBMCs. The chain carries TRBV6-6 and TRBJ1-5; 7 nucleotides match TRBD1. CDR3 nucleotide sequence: TGTGCCAGTAAAGGGGGCGGCAATCAGCCCCAGCATTTT. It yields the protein CASKGGGNQPQHF.